Below are 10 T cell receptor beta chains sequenced from a single sample in a study of T cell responses to AZD1222 COVID-19 vaccine. The data were produced by immunoSEQ multiplex PCR, yet TCRdb's version contains in-frame clones alone and is incomplete. Seen here are 110,000 or so clones, roughly 82% observed once, and the top ten hold 5%. Sequenced material: peripheral blood, taken on day 0 of AZD1222 vaccination. Every receptor here comes from an adult in good health.

This clone was seen many times. The V call is TRBV11-2, the J call TRBJ1-6; the match to TRBD1 covers 7 bases. The V gene end was trimmed by 5 bases and the J gene end by 2 bases; junction bases not matched to a gene: 9. The germline V gene encodes CDR1 SGHAT and CDR2 FQNNGV. The CDR3 runs to 17 residues. The CDR3 nucleotides are TGTGCCAGCAGCCGAGGGGCAGGGGGAACCTATAATTCACCCCTCCACTTT. The encoded protein is CASSRGAGGTYNSPLHF. The complete variable domain, with remaining parts taken from reference TRBV11-2 and TRBJ1-6, reads EAGVAQSPRYKIIEKRQSVAFWCNPISGHATLYWYQQILGQGPKLLIQFQNNGVVDDSQLPKDRFSAERLKGVDSTLKIQPAKLEDSAVYLCASSRGAGGTYNSPLHFGNGTRLTVT.

CDR3 in amino acids: CASSQGVGETQYF. CDR3 bases: TGCGCCAGCAGCCAAGGCGTTGGGGAGACCCAGTACTTC. This chain connects TRBV4-3 to TRBJ2-5; D gene ambiguous. V was trimmed by 1 base and J by 5 bases, leaving 8 bases between them. Germline V gene data show CDR1 as LGHNA and CDR2 as YSLEER. CDR3 size: 13 residues.

V and J are TRBV5-6 and TRBJ2-7; no definite D call. Trimming took 4 bases from V and 4 from J, leaving 6 bases between them. This CDR3 contains 11 residues. Germline loops: CDR1 SGHDT, CDR2 YYEEEE. The CDR3 reads CASSHQYEQYF. CDR3 bases: TGTGCCAGCAGCCACCAATACGAGCAGTACTTC. Complete variable domain (other parts from reference TRBV5-6 and TRBJ2-7): DAGVTQSPTHLIKTRGQQVTLRCSPKSGHDTVSWYQQALGQGPQFIFQYYEEEERQRGNFPDRFSGHQFPNYSSELNVNALLLGDSALYLCASSHQYEQYFGPGTRLTVT.

This chain joins TRBV3-1 (or the pseudogene TRBV3-2) and TRBJ1-2; 9 bases align to TRBD1. Germline CDR1 and CDR2: LGHDT and YNNKEL (reference sequence). This CDR3 comprises 14 residues. J was trimmed by 7 bases and V by 2 bases; bases with no gene match: 5. The DNA of the CDR3 is TGTGCCAGCAGCCAAACACAGGGGGCGGGTGGCTACACCTTC. It encodes CASSQTQGAGGYTF.

This sequence joins TRBV7-9 and TRBJ2-7; D assignment may be TRBD1 or TRBD2 (5 bases each). CDR3 length: 13 residues. Trimming removed 7 bases at V and 3 bases at J, with 13 bases between. The germline CDR1 and CDR2 sequences are SEHNR and FQNEAQ (reference sequence). CDR3 DNA sequence: TGTGCCAGCACCCCAGGTGGGGGCTACGAGCAGTACTTC. This translates into CASTPGGGYEQYF.

The chain links TRBV6-6 to TRBJ2-1; a possible D gene is TRBD2 (5 bases). The germline gives CDR1 MNHNY, CDR2 SVGAGI (reference sequence). The V and J ends lost 6 bases and 5 bases respectively, with 17 bases between them. This CDR3 region has 15 residues. The CDR3 protein is CASRRSGAANNEQFF. For the CDR3, the DNA is TGTGCCAGCAGGCGGAGCGGTGCGGCGAACAATGAGCAGTTCTTC.

The chain joins TRBV25-1 to TRBJ2-5; possibly TRBD2 for D (6 bases). The germline CDR1 and CDR2 sequences are MGHDK and SYGVNS. The CDR3 runs 16 residues. V dropped 4 bases and J dropped 1 base, with 16 bases sitting between them. CDR3 loop: CASSAFGAGSQETQYF. The CDR3 nucleotides are TGTGCCAGCAGTGCCTTTGGGGCGGGGTCCCAAGAGACCCAGTACTTC.

V is TRBV6-5 and J is TRBJ1-2; tentatively, D is TRBD1 (5 bases). CDR1 MNHEY and CDR2 SVGAGI come from the germline V gene. This CDR3 is 12 amino acids long. V was trimmed by 10 bases and J by 1 base, leaving 10 bases between them. The CDR3 loop reads CATRGNNYGYTF. The CDR3 DNA sequence: TGTGCCACCCGGGGGAATAACTATGGCTACACCTTC.

The chain couples TRBV10-3 to TRBJ2-3; D possibly corresponds to TRBD2 (5 bases). Germline CDR1 ENHRY, CDR2 SYGVKD. This CDR3 is 14 amino acids long. Trimming cost V 8 bases and J 1 base, with 13 bases left between them. The CDR3 nucleotides are TGTGCCATCGAAGGGAGCCAGGGCACAGATACGCAGTATTTT. Its protein product is CAIEGSQGTDTQYF.

This chain's CDR3 is CASSRTYEETQYF. CDR3 nucleotide sequence: TGTGCCAGCAGTCGGACGTACGAAGAGACCCAGTACTTC. This chain uses TRBV27 with TRBJ2-5, with no clear D. Germline-derived CDR1 and CDR2 are MNHEY and SMNVEV (reference sequence). V lost 5 bases, J lost 3 bases, and 10 bases lay in between. This CDR3 has 13 residues.